This T cell receptor beta chain was documented in a study of T cell changes during pregnancy in multiple sclerosis. Clones were sequenced by immunoSEQ multiplex PCR, and TCRdb holds only the in-frame ones, with some missing. The sample has roughly 40,000 clones, 75% to 95% seen once. V was pared by 1 base and J by 0 bases, with 9 bases between. CDR3 length: 15 amino acids. Germline V CDR1 and CDR2: MNHEY, SVGAGI. This TCR derives from a female donor with multiple sclerosis, enrolled in a pregnancy study. This specimen consisted of CD4+ T cells from peripheral blood mononuclear cells, obtained in the third trimester of pregnancy. The chain employs TRBV6-5 and TRBJ1-1; D remains unclear. CDR3 amino acids: CASSYWVDMNTEAFF. Written as DNA, the CDR3 is TGTGCCAGCAGTTACTGGGTCGACATGAACACTGAAGCTTTCTTT.